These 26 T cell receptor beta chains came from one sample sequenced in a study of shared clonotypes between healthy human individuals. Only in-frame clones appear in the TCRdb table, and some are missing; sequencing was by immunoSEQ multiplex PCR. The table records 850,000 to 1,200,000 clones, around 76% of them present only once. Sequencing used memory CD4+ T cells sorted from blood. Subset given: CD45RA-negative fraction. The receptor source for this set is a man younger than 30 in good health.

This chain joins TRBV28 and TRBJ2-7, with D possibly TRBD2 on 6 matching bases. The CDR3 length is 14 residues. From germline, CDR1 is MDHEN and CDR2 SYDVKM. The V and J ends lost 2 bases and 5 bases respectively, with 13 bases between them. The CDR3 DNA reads TGTGCCAGCAGTTTAGGCGGGTGGGGGGACGAGCAGTACTTC. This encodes CASSLGGWGDEQYF.

The CDR3 DNA sequence: TGTGCCAGCAGTGATGTACAGGACAATCAGCCCCAGCATTTT. Protein product: CASSDVQDNQPQHF. The chain carries TRBV2 and TRBJ1-5; a possible D gene is TRBD1 (5 bases). The ends were cut back, 3 bases at V and 3 bases at J, with 9 bases in the middle. The CDR3 length is 14 residues. Germline CDR1 SNHLY, CDR2 FYNNEI.

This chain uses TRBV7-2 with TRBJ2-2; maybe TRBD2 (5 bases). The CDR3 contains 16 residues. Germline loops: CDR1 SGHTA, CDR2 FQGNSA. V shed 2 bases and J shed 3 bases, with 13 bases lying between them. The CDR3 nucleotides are TGTGCCAGCAGCTTATCCAGGCGGGTAGACACCGGGGAGCTGTTTTTT. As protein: CASSLSRRVDTGELFF.

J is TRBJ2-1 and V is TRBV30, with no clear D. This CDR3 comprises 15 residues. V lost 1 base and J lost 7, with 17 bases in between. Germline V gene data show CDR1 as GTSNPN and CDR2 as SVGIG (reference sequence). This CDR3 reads CAWSDRAPITNEQFF. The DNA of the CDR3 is TGTGCCTGGAGTGACCGGGCTCCGATTACGAATGAGCAGTTCTTC.

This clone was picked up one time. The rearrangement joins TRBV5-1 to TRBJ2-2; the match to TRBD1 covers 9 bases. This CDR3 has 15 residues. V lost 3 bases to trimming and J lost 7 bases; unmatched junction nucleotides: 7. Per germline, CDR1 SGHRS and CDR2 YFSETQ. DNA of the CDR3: TGCGCCAGCAGCTCACAGGGGGCGCAAAACGGGGAGCTGTTTTTT. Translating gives CASSSQGAQNGELFF.

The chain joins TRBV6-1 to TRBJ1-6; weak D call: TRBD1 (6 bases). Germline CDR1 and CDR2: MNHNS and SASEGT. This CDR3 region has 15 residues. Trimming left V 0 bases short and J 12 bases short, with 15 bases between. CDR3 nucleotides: TGTGCCAGCAGTGAAGCCTCGGGGGCGACAGGACCCCTCCACTTT. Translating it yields CASSEASGATGPLHF.

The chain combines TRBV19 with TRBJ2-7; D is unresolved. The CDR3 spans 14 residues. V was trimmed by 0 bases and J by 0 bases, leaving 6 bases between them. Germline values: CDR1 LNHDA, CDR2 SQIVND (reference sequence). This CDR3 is CASSIEYNSYEQYF. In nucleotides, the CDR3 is TGTGCCAGTAGTATAGAGTATAACTCCTACGAGCAGTACTTC. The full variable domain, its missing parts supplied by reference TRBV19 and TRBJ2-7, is DGGITQSPKYLFRKEGQNVTLSCEQNLNHDAMYWYRQDPGQGLRLIYYSQIVNDFQKGDIAEGYSVSREKKESFPLTVTSAQKNPTAFYLCASSIEYNSYEQYFGPGTRLTVT.

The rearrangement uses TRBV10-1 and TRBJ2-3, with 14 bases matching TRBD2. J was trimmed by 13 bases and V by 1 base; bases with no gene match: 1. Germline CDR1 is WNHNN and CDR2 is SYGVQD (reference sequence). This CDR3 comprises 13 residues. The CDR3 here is CASSELTSGGEYF. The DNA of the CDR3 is TGCGCCAGCAGTGAGTTGACTAGCGGGGGGGAGTATTTT.

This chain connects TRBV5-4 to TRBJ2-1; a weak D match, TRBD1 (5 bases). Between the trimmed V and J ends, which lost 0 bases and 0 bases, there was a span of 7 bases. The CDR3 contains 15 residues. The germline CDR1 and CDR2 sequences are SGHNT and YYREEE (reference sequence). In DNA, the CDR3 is TGTGCCAGCAGCTTGGGTGACAGCTCCTACAATGAGCAGTTCTTC. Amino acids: CASSLGDSSYNEQFF.

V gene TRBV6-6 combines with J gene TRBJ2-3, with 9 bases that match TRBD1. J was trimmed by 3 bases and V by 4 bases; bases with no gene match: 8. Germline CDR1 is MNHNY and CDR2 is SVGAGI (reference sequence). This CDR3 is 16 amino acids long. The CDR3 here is CASSLDRGPSTDTQYF. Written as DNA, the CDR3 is TGTGCCAGCAGTTTGGACAGGGGACCCTCGACAGATACGCAGTATTTT.

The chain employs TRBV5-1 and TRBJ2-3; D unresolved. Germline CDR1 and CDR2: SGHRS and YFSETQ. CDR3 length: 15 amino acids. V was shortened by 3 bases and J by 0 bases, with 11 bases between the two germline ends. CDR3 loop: CASSSLPLSTDTQYF. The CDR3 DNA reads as TGCGCCAGCAGCTCGCTGCCTTTGAGCACAGATACGCAGTATTTT.

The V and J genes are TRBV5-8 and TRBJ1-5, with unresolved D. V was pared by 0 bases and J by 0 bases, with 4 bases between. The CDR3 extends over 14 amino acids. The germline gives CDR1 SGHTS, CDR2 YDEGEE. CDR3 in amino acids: CASSLAHSNQPQHF. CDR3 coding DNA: TGTGCCAGCAGCTTGGCCCATAGCAATCAGCCCCAGCATTTT.

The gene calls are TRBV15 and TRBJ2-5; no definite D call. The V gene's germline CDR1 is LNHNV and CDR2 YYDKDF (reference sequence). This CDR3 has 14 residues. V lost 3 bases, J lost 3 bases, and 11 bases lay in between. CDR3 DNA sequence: TGTGCCACCAGCAGGCCGGGCCAAGAAGAGACCCAGTACTTC. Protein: CATSRPGQEETQYF.

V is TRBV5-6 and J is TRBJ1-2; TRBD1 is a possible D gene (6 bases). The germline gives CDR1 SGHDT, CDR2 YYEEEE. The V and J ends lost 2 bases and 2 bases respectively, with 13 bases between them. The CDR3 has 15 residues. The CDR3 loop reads CASSFYLDRNYGYTF. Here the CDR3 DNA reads TGTGCCAGCAGCTTCTATTTGGACAGAAACTATGGCTACACCTTC.

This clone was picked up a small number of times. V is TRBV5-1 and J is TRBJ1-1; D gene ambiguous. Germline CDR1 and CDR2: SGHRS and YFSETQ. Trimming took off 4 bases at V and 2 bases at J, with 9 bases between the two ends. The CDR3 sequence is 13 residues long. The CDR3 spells CASSEAGNTEAFF. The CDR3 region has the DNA TGCGCCAGCAGCGAAGCGGGTAACACTGAAGCTTTCTTT.

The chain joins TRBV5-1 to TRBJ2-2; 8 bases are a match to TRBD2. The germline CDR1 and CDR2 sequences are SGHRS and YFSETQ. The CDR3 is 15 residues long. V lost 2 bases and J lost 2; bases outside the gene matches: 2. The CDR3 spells CASSLAGENTGELFF. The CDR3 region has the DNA TGCGCCAGCAGCTTAGCGGGGGAAAACACCGGGGAGCTGTTTTTT.

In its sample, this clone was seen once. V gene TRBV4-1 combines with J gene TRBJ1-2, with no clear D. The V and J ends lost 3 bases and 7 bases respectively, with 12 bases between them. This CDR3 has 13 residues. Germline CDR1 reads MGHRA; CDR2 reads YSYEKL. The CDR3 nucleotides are TGCGCCAGCAGCCACAGCTTTGCAGCTGGCTACACCTTC. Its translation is CASSHSFAAGYTF.

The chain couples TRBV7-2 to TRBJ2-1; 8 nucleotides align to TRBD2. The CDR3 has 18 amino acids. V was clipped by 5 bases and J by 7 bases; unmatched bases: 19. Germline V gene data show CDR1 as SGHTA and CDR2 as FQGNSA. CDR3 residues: CASSIRDKAGGGKNEQFF. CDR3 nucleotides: TGTGCCAGCAGCATCCGCGACAAGGCGGGGGGCGGTAAAAATGAGCAGTTCTTC.

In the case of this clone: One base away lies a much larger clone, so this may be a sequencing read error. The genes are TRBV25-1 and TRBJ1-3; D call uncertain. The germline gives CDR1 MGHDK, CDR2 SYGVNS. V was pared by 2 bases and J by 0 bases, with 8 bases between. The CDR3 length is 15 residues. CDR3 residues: CASSEGPLSGNTIYF. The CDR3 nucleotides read TGTGCCAGCAGTGAAGGACCGCTCTCTGGAAACACCATATATTTT.

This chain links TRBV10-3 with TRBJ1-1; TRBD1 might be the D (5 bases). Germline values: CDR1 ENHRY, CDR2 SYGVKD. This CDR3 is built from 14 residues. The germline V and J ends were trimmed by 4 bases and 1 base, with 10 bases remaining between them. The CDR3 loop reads CAISVGTENTEAFF. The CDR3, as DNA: TGTGCCATCAGTGTCGGGACCGAGAACACTGAAGCTTTCTTT.

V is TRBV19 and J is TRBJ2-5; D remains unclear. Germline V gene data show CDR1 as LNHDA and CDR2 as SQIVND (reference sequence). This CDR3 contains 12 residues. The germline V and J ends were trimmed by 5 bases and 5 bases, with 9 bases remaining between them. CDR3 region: CASSSQRETQYF. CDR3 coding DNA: TGTGCCAGTAGTTCTCAGAGGGAGACCCAGTACTTC.

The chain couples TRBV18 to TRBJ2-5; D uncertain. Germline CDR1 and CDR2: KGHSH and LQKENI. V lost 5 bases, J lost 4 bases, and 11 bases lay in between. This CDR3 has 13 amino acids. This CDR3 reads CASSALGRETQYF. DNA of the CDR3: TGTGCCAGCTCAGCTTTAGGGCGAGAGACCCAGTACTTC.

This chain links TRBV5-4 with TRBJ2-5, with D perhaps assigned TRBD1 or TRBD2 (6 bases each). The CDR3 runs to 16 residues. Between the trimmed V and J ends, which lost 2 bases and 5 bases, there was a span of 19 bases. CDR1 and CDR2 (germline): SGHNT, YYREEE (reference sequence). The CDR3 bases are TGTGCCAGCAGCTTAGGGGGGCTAGCGCGTGGGGAGACCCAGTACTTC. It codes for CASSLGGLARGETQYF.

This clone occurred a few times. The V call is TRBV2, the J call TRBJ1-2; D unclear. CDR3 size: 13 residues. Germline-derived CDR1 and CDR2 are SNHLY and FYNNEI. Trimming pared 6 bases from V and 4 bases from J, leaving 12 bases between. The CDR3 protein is CASSRVDSYGYTF. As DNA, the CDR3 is TGTGCCAGCAGCCGCGTAGATTCCTATGGCTACACCTTC.

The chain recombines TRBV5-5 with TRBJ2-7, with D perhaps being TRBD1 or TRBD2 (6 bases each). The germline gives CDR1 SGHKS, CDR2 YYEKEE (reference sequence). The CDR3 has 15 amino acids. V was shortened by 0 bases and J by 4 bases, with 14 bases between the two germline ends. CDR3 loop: CASSLAGGAVYEQYF. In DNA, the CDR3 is TGTGCCAGCAGCTTGGCCGGGGGCGCCGTTTACGAGCAGTACTTC.

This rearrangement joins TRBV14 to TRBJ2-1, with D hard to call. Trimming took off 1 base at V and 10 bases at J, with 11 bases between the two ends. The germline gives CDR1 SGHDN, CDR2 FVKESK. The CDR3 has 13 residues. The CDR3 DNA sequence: TGTGCCAGCAGCCAAGCTCTCCCCGGGGAGCAGTTCTTC. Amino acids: CASSQALPGEQFF. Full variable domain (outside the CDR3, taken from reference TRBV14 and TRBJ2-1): EAGVTQFPSHSVIEKGQTVTLRCDPISGHDNLYWYRRVMGKEIKFLLHFVKESKQDESGMPNNRFLAERTGGTYSTLKVQPAELEDSGVYFCASSQALPGEQFFGPGTRLTVL.